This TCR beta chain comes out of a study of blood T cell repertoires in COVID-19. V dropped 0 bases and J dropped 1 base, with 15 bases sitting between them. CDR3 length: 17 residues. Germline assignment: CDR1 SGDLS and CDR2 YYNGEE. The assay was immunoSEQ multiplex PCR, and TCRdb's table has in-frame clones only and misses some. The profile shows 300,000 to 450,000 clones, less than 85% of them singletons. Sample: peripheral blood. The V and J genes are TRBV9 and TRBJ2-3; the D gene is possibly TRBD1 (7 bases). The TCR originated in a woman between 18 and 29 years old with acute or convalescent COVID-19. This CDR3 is CASSVGGGGAGTDTQYF. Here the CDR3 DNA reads TGTGCCAGCAGCGTAGGTGGAGGGGGCGCCGGCACAGATACGCAGTATTTT.